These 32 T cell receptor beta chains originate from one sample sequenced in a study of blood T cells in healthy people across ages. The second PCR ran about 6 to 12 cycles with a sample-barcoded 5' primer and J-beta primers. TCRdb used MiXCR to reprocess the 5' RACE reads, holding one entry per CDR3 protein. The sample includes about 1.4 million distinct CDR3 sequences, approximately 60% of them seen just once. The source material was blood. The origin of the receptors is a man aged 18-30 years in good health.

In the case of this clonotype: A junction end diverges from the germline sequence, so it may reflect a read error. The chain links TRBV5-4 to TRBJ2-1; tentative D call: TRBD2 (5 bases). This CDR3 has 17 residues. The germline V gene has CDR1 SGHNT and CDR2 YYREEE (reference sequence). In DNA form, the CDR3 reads TGCGCCAGCAGCTCCAAACTAGGCCAGAACTCCTACAATGAGCAGTTCTTC. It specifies CASSSKLGQNSYNEQFF.

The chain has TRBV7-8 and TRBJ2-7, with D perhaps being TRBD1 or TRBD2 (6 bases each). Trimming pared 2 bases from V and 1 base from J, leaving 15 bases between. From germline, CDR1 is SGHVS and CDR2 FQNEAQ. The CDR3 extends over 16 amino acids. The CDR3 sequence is CASSLIGGRGSYEQYF. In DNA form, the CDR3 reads TGTGCCAGCAGCTTAATAGGGGGGCGAGGGTCCTACGAGCAGTACTTC.

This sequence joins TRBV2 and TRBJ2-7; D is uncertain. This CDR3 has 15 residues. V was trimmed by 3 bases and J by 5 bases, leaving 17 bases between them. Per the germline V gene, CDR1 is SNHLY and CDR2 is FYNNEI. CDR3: CASSDAISLSDEQYF. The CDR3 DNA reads TGTGCCAGCAGTGACGCGATCAGCCTTTCCGACGAGCAGTACTTC.

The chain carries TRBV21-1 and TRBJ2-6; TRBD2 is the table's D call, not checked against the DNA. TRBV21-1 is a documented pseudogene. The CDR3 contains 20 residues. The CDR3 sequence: CASTRTITSGGAPGANVLTF. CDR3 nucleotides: TGTGCCAGCACCAGAACTATTACTAGCGGGGGGGCTCCTGGGGCCAACGTCCTGACTTTC.

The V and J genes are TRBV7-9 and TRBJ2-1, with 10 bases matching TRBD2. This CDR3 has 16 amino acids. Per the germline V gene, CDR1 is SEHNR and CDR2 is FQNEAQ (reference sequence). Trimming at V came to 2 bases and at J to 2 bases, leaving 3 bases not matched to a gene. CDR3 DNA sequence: TGTGCCAGCAGCTTAAGCGGGGGGGACGCCTACAATGAGCAGTTCTTC. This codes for CASSLSGGDAYNEQFF. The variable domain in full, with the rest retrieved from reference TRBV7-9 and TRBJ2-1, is DTGVSQNPRHKITKRGQNVTFRCDPISEHNRLYWYRQTLGQGPEFLTYFQNEAQLEKSRLLSDRFSAERPKGSFSTLEIQRTEQGDSAMYLCASSLSGGDAYNEQFFGPGTRLTVL.

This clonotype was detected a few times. CDR3 region: CASSSTPGVTGELFF. The DNA for the CDR3 is TGCGCCAGCAGCTCCACGCCAGGGGTCACCGGGGAGCTGTTTTTT. V is TRBV5-1 and J is TRBJ2-2; a possible D gene is TRBD1 (6 bases). From germline, CDR1 is SGHRS and CDR2 YFSETQ. The CDR3 totals 15 residues. V lost 3 bases and J lost 4, with 13 bases in between. The whole variable domain, filled in from reference TRBV5-1 and TRBJ2-2, reads KAGVTQTPRYLIKTRGQQVTLSCSPISGHRSVSWYQQTPGQGLQFLFEYFSETQRNKGNFPGRFSGRQFSNSRSEMNVSTLELGDSALYLCASSSTPGVTGELFFGEGSRLTVL.

The CDR3 region has the DNA TGTGCCAGCAGCTTATTAAAGACAGGGGAGGGAGAAAAACTGTTTTTT. Translated: CASSLLKTGEGEKLFF. V usage is TRBV7-9 and J usage is TRBJ1-4; TRBD1 aligns across 8 bases. With 2 bases clipped from V and 8 bases from J, the junction kept 10 bases outside the gene matches. The CDR3 loop spans 16 amino acids. Germline CDR1 SEHNR, CDR2 FQNEAQ (reference sequence).

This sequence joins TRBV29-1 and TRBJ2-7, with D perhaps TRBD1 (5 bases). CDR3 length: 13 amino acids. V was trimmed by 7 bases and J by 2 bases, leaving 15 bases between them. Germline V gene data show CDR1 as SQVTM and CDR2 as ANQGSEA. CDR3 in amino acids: CSARPGWAYEQYF. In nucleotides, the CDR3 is TGCAGCGCCCGGCCAGGGTGGGCCTACGAGCAGTACTTC.

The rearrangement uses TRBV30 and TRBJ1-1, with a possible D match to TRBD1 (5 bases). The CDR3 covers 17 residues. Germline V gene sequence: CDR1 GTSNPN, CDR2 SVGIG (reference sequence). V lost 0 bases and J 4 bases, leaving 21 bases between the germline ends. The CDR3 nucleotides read TGTGCCTGGAGTGTACAAGTCTCTTCGCAGGGAATCACTGAAGCTTTCTTT. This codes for CAWSVQVSSQGITEAFF. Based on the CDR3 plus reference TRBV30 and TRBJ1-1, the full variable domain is SQTIHQWPATLVQPVGSPLSLECTVEGTSNPNLYWYRQAAGRGLQLLFYSVGIGQISSEVPQNLSASRPQDRQFILSSKKLLLSDSGFYLCAWSVQVSSQGITEAFFGQGTRLTVV.

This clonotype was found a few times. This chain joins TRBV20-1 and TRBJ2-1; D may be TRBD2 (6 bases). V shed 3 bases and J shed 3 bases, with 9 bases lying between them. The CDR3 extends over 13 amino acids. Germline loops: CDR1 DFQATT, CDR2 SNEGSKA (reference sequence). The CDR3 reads CSARASDYNEQFF. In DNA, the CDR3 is TGCAGTGCTAGGGCTAGCGACTACAATGAGCAGTTCTTC.

The CDR3 coding sequence is TGCAGTGGGAGTGGAGGGGGGGAGACCCAGTACTTC. Translation: CSGSGGGETQYF. The rearrangement links TRBV20-1 to TRBJ2-5; D tentatively fits TRBD1 or TRBD2 (6 bases each). Germline V gene sequence: CDR1 DFQATT, CDR2 SNEGSKA (reference sequence). This CDR3 has 12 residues. The ends were cut back, 7 bases at V and 5 bases at J, with 14 bases in the middle.

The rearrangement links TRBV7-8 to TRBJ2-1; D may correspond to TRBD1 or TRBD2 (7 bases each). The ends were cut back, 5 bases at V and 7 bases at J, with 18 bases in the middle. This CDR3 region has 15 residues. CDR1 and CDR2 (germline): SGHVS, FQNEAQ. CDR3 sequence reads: CASSNDREGGNEQFF. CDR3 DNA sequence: TGTGCCAGCAGCAACGACAGGGAGGGGGGTAATGAGCAGTTCTTC.

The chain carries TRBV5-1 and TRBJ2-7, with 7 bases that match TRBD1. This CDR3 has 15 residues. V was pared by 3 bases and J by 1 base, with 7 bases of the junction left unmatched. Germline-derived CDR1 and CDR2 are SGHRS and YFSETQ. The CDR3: CASSWTGSTSYEQYF. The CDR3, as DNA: TGCGCCAGCAGCTGGACAGGTTCGACTTCCTACGAGCAGTACTTC.

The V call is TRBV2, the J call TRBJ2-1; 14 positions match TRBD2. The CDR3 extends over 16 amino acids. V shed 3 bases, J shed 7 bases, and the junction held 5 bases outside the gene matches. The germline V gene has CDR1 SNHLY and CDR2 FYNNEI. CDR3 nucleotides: TGTGCCAGCAGTGAGATGGGACTAGCGGGGGATAATGAGCAGTTCTTC. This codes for CASSEMGLAGDNEQFF.

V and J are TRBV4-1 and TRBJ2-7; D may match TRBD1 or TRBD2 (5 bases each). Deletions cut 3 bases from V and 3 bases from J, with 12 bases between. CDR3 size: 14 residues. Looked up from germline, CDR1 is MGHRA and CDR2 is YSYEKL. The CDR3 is CASSHRDQSYEQYF. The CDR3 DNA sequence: TGCGCCAGCAGCCACCGGGACCAAAGCTACGAGCAGTACTTC.

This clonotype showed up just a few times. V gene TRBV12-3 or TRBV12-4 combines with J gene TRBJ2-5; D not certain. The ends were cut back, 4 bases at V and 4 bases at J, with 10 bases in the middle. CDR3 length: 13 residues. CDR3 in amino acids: CASSSSLGETQYF. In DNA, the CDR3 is TGTGCCAGCAGTTCATCCCTGGGAGAGACCCAGTACTTC.

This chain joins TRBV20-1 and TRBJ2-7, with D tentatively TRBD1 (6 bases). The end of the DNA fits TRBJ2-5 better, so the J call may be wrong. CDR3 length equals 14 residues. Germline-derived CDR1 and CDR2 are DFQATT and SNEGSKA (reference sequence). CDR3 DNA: TGCAGTGCCCCCACGGACAGAGGACAAGAGACCCAGTACTTC. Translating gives CSAPTDRGQETQYF.

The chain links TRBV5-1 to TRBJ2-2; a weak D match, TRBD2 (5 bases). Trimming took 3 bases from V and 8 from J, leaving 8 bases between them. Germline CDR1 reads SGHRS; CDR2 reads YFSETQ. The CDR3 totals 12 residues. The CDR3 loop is CASSWTSGELFF. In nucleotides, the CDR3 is TGCGCCAGCAGCTGGACTTCGGGGGAGCTGTTTTTT.

The CDR3 loop reads CASSPPGGRDSTTNYGYTF. CDR3 DNA: TGTGCCAGCAGCCCCCCCGGGGGACGGGACTCTACGACTAACTATGGCTACACCTTC. The chain joins TRBV9 to TRBJ1-2; D is possibly TRBD1 (5 bases). The CDR3 contains 19 residues. Between the trimmed V and J ends, which lost 4 bases and 0 bases, there was a span of 25 bases. Germline CDR1 and CDR2: SGDLS and YYNGEE.

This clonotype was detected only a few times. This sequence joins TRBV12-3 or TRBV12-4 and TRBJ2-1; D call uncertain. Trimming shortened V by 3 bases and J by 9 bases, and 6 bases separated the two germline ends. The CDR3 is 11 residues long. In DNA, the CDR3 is TGTGCCAGCAGTTTGGTTACTGAGCAGTTCTTC. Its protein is CASSLVTEQFF.

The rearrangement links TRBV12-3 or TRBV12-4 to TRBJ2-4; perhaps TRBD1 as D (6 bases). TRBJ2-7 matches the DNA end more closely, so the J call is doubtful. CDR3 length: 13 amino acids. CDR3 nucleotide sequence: TGTGCCAGGGGGACACCCATCCCCTACGAGCAGTACTTC. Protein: CARGTPIPYEQYF.

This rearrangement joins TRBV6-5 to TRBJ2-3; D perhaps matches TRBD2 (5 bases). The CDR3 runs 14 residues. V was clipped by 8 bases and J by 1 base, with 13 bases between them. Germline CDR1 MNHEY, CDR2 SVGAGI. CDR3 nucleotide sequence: TGTGCCAGCCGAGGGAATAGACGCACAGATACGCAGTATTTT. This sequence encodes CASRGNRRTDTQYF.

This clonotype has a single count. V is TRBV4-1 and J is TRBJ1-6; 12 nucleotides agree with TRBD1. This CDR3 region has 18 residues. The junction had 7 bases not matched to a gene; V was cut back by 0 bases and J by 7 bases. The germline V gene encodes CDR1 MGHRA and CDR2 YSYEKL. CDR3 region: CASSQDGWDRGQNSPLHF. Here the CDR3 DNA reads TGCGCCAGCAGCCAAGACGGGTGGGACAGGGGGCAAAATTCACCCCTCCACTTT.

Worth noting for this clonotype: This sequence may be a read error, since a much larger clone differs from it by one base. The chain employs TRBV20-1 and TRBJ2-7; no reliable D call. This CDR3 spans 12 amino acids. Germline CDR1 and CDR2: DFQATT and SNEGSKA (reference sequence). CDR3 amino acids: CRAPDGSYEQYF. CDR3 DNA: TGCAGGGCCCCGGACGGCTCCTACGAGCAGTACTTC.

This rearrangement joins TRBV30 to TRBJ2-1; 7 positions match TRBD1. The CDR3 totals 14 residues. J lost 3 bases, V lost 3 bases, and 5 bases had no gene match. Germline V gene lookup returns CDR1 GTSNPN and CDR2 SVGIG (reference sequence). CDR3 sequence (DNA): TGTGCCTGGAGGACCGGGACAGACTACAATGAGCAGTTCTTC. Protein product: CAWRTGTDYNEQFF.

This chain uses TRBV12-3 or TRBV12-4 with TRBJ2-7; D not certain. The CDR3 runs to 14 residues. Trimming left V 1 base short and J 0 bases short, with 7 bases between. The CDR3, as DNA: TGTGCCAGCAGTTTAGGATTATACTCCTACGAGCAGTACTTC. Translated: CASSLGLYSYEQYF.

This CDR3 is CAISQGLAGGGTGELFF. The DNA for the CDR3 is TGTGCCATCAGTCAAGGACTAGCGGGAGGTGGAACCGGGGAGCTGTTTTTT. The chain joins TRBV10-3 to TRBJ2-2; 14 bases line up with TRBD2. There are 17 residues in the CDR3. V lost 5 bases and J lost 5; bases outside the gene matches: 7. Germline CDR1 and CDR2: ENHRY and SYGVKD.

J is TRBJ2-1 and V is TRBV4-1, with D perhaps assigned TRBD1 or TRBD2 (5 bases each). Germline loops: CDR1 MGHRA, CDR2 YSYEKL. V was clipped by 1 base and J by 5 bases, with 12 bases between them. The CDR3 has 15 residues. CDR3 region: CASSQVWGPNNEQFF. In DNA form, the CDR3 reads TGCGCCAGCAGCCAAGTGTGGGGACCAAACAATGAGCAGTTCTTC.

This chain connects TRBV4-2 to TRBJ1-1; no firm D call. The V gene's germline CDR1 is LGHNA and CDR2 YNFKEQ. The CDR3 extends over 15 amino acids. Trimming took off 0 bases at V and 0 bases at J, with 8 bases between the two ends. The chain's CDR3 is CASSQDVALNTEAFF. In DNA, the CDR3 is TGTGCCAGCAGCCAAGATGTCGCCTTGAACACTGAAGCTTTCTTT.

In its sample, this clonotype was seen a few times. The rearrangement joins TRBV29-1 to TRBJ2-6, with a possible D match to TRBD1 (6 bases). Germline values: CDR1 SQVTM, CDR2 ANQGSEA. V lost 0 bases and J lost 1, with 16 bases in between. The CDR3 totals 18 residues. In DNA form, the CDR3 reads TGCAGCGTTGAAGATTGGACAGCTAGGAGGTCTGGGGCCAACGTCCTGACTTTC. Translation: CSVEDWTARRSGANVLTF.

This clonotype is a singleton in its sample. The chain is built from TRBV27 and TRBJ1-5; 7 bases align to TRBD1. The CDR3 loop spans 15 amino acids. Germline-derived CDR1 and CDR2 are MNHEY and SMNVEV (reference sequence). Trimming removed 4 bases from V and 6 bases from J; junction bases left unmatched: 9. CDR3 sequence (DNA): TGTGCCAGCAGTTCAAGACAGGGAAGGGGTCAGCCCCAGCATTTT. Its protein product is CASSSRQGRGQPQHF.

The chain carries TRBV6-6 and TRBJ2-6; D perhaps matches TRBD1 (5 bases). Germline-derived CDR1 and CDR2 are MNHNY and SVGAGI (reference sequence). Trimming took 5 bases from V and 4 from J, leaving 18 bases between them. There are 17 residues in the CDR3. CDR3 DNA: TGTGCCAGCAGTCCAGTACAGGCGTCGAGCGGGGCCAACGTCCTGACTTTC. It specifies CASSPVQASSGANVLTF.